These 22 T cell receptor beta chains were all obtained from the same sample, sequenced in a study of T cell responses to AZD1222 COVID-19 vaccine. This table comes from immunoSEQ multiplex PCR, and its TCRdb copy is limited to in-frame clones, with some not included. The sample lists approximately 150,000 clones, roughly nine tenths occurring once. This specimen was peripheral blood, taken on day 0 of AZD1222 vaccination. Receptors were obtained from an adult in good health.

The genes are TRBV24-1 and TRBJ1-5; a weak D match, TRBD1 (5 bases). The CDR3 extends over 15 amino acids. Germline assignment: CDR1 KGHDR and CDR2 SFDVKD. Between the trimmed V and J ends, which lost 3 bases and 3 bases, there was a span of 11 bases. CDR3 amino acids: CATSDTGHPNQPQHF. The CDR3 coding sequence is TGTGCCACCAGTGATACCGGACACCCCAATCAGCCCCAGCATTTT.

This clone was picked up a small number of times. CDR3 protein: CASSPHGGGNSPLHF. The CDR3 DNA sequence: TGTGCCAGCAGCCCACACGGGGGGGGCAATTCACCCCTCCACTTT. This chain joins TRBV7-2 and TRBJ1-6, with D perhaps TRBD1 (6 bases). The germline V and J ends were trimmed by 5 bases and 7 bases, with 15 bases remaining between them. The germline gives CDR1 SGHTA, CDR2 FQGNSA. The CDR3 totals 15 residues.

The chain links TRBV30 to TRBJ2-7; TRBD1 aligns across 8 bases. V was pared by 1 base and J by 3 bases, with 5 bases of the junction left unmatched. CDR3 size: 14 residues. Per germline, CDR1 GTSNPN and CDR2 SVGIG (reference sequence). The CDR3 is CAWSATGQGYEQYF. The CDR3 nucleotides are TGTGCCTGGAGTGCTACCGGACAGGGCTACGAGCAGTACTTC. The whole variable domain, remainder taken from reference TRBV30 and TRBJ2-7, is SQTIHQWPATLVQPVGSPLSLECTVEGTSNPNLYWYRQAAGRGLQLLFYSVGIGQISSEVPQNLSASRPQDRQFILSSKKLLLSDSGFYLCAWSATGQGYEQYFGPGTRLTVT.

The gene calls are TRBV5-8 and TRBJ2-7, with D perhaps assigned TRBD1 or TRBD2 (6 bases each). CDR3 length equals 15 residues. Per the germline V gene, CDR1 is SGHTS and CDR2 is YDEGEE. The ends were cut back, 1 base at V and 0 bases at J, with 11 bases in the middle. CDR3 residues: CASSLPGGPSYEQYF. Here the CDR3 DNA reads TGTGCCAGCAGCTTGCCCGGGGGCCCCTCCTACGAGCAGTACTTC.

This clone was observed a handful of times. This chain uses TRBV3-1 (or the pseudogene TRBV3-2) with TRBJ1-2, with TRBD1 as a possible D gene (6 bases). Trimming pared 3 bases from V and 5 bases from J, leaving 13 bases between. The CDR3 covers 14 residues. Germline V lookup: CDR1 LGHDT, CDR2 YNNKEL (reference sequence). The CDR3 region has the DNA TGTGCCAGCAGCCAGGGGGGGGCGCAATATGGCTACACCTTC. It yields the protein CASSQGGAQYGYTF.

The chain employs TRBV7-2 and TRBJ1-3, with D possibly TRBD1 on 5 matching bases. The V gene's germline CDR1 is SGHTA and CDR2 FQGNSA. This CDR3 is 14 amino acids long. V was clipped by 4 bases and J by 4 bases, with 11 bases between them. The CDR3 bases are TGTGCCAGCAGCTCGGACACACGCGGAAACACCATATATTTT. Encoded protein: CASSSDTRGNTIYF. Together with reference TRBV7-2 and TRBJ1-3, the CDR3 gives the full variable domain: GAGVSQSPSNKVTEKGKDVELRCDPISGHTALYWYRQSLGQGLEFLIYFQGNSAPDKSGLPSDRFSAERTGGSVSTLTIQRTQQEDSAVYLCASSSDTRGNTIYFGEGSWLTVV.

The rearrangement links TRBV9 to TRBJ2-7; the match to TRBD2 covers 11 bases. With 5 bases clipped from V and 2 bases from J, the junction kept 3 bases outside the gene matches. Germline CDR1 reads SGDLS; CDR2 reads YYNGEE. This CDR3 has 14 residues. The CDR3 sequence is CASSSGRDTYEQYF. CDR3 in DNA: TGTGCCAGCAGTAGCGGGAGGGATACCTACGAGCAGTACTTC.

The rearrangement joins TRBV7-8 to TRBJ2-3, with unresolved D. The CDR3 covers 16 residues. Trimming stripped 4 bases from V and 2 bases from J, with 16 bases between. Looked up from germline, CDR1 is SGHVS and CDR2 is FQNEAQ. CDR3 loop: CASSSSGRRATDTQYF. In DNA, the CDR3 is TGTGCCAGCAGCTCGAGTGGGCGGCGAGCCACAGATACGCAGTATTTT.

The chain uses TRBV27 and TRBJ2-3; 9 bases are a match to TRBD2. Trimming removed 1 base from V and 1 base from J; junction bases left unmatched: 3. Germline V gene sequence: CDR1 MNHEY, CDR2 SMNVEV (reference sequence). This CDR3 spans 16 amino acids. CDR3 nucleotides: TGTGCCAGCAGTTTATGGGCGGGGGGGGGCACAGATACGCAGTATTTT. The encoded protein is CASSLWAGGGTDTQYF.

The genes are TRBV7-6 and TRBJ1-3; D remains ambiguous. V was cut by 1 base and J by 0 bases, with 7 bases left in between. Germline V gene data show CDR1 as SGHVS and CDR2 as FNYEAQ. This CDR3 is built from 15 residues. The CDR3 DNA is TGTGCCAGCAGCTTAGAGGCTCTCTCTGGAAACACCATATATTTT. It encodes CASSLEALSGNTIYF. The complete variable domain, with remaining parts taken from reference TRBV7-6 and TRBJ1-3, reads GAGVSQSPRYKVTKRGQDVALRCDPISGHVSLYWYRQALGQGPEFLTYFNYEAQQDKSGLPNDRFSAERPEGSISTLTIQRTEQRDSAMYRCASSLEALSGNTIYFGEGSWLTVV.

The chain links TRBV2 to TRBJ1-3; a weak D match, TRBD1 (6 bases). This CDR3 contains 15 residues. With 6 bases removed from V and 3 bases from J, the gap between germline ends came to 15 bases. Germline CDR1 SNHLY, CDR2 FYNNEI. CDR3 DNA: TGTGCCAGCAGCCTCGAGGGGGGGTATGGAAACACCATATATTTT. Protein: CASSLEGGYGNTIYF.

This chain links TRBV24-1 with TRBJ2-2; 11 nucleotides line up with TRBD2. The trim removed 9 bases at V and 7 bases at J, leaving 12 bases unmatched. Per germline, CDR1 KGHDR and CDR2 SFDVKD. This CDR3 has 16 residues. Here the CDR3 reads CATGITSGSGGGELFF. CDR3 bases: TGTGCCACCGGGATTACTAGCGGGAGTGGTGGCGGGGAGCTGTTTTTT.

The chain has TRBV18 and TRBJ2-1; D is unclear. Germline V gene lookup returns CDR1 KGHSH and CDR2 LQKENI. The CDR3 is 11 residues long. Trimming removed 3 bases from V and 6 bases from J, with 3 bases in between. In DNA form, the CDR3 reads TGTGCCAGCTCACCTGCCAATGAGCAGTTCTTC. Translated, it gives CASSPANEQFF.

J is TRBJ2-1 and V is TRBV19; 8 bases match TRBD1. Unmatched junction bases numbered 2, after V lost 9 bases and J lost 1 base. The germline V gene has CDR1 LNHDA and CDR2 SQIVND (reference sequence). This CDR3 is built from 13 residues. CDR3 DNA sequence: TGTGCCAGCAGGGACAGGTCCTACAATGAGCAGTTCTTC. Amino acid sequence: CASRDRSYNEQFF.

The rearrangement links TRBV2 to TRBJ2-3, with D hard to call. V was trimmed by 5 bases and J by 1 base, leaving 13 bases between them. The CDR3 has 15 residues. Germline V gene data show CDR1 as SNHLY and CDR2 as FYNNEI. CDR3 nucleotides: TGTGCCAGCAGTTTCAGAGCAGCCGGCACAGATACGCAGTATTTT. It specifies CASSFRAAGTDTQYF.

The V call is TRBV10-3, the J call TRBJ2-3; D ambiguous. Germline CDR1 is ENHRY and CDR2 is SYGVKD. This CDR3 region has 13 residues. Trimming took off 7 bases at V and 2 bases at J, with 10 bases between the two ends. CDR3 nucleotides: TGTGCCATCAAAGAACTGAACACAGATACGCAGTATTTT. Translated: CAIKELNTDTQYF.

The rearrangement links TRBV27 to TRBJ2-1, with 7 nucleotides matching TRBD2. Germline V gene lookup returns CDR1 MNHEY and CDR2 SMNVEV (reference sequence). The CDR3 covers 16 residues. Unmatched junction bases numbered 17, after V lost 6 bases and J lost 9 bases. CDR3 DNA sequence: TGTGCCAGCAGCTCCGCCTGGGGCCGACTAGCAGGTGAGCAGTTCTTC. It yields the protein CASSSAWGRLAGEQFF.

This chain uses TRBV7-6 with TRBJ1-1, with 8 bases matching TRBD1. The junction had 9 bases not matched to a gene; V was cut back by 2 bases and J by 1 base. The germline V gene has CDR1 SGHVS and CDR2 FNYEAQ. The CDR3 extends over 17 amino acids. CDR3 nucleotides: TGTGCCAGCAGCTTAAGAGCCGGGACAGGAAAGAACACTGAAGCTTTCTTT. It translates to CASSLRAGTGKNTEAFF.

V gene TRBV5-1 combines with J gene TRBJ2-7; D remains ambiguous. Between the trimmed V and J ends, which lost 0 bases and 0 bases, there was a span of 10 bases. The CDR3 is 15 residues long. Germline-derived CDR1 and CDR2 are SGHRS and YFSETQ. As DNA, the CDR3 is TGCGCCAGCAGCTTGGAGTGGGGAAACTCCTACGAGCAGTACTTC. This translates into CASSLEWGNSYEQYF.

The V gene is TRBV7-9, the J gene TRBJ1-2; D remains unclear. Germline V gene data show CDR1 as SEHNR and CDR2 as FQNEAQ (reference sequence). The V gene lost 5 bases and the J gene lost 4 bases, with 8 bases spanning the gap. The CDR3 is made up of 12 amino acids. CDR3 DNA: TGTGCCAGCAGCGTAGGACCCTATGGCTACACCTTC. Encoded protein: CASSVGPYGYTF.

The chain has TRBV28 and TRBJ1-2, with 9 bases lining up with TRBD1. Germline V gene data show CDR1 as MDHEN and CDR2 as SYDVKM. With V trimmed by 6 bases and J by 5 bases, 4 bases remained unmatched. This CDR3 has 13 amino acids. The CDR3 loop is CASSIQGAYGYTF. The CDR3 DNA sequence: TGTGCCAGCAGCATACAGGGGGCTTATGGCTACACCTTC.

This sequence joins TRBV5-1 and TRBJ1-2; possible D gene TRBD1, 6 bases. The CDR3 consists of 14 residues. Germline-derived CDR1 and CDR2 are SGHRS and YFSETQ. The V gene lost 6 bases and the J gene lost 2 bases, with 14 bases spanning the gap. The CDR3, as DNA: TGCGCCAGCAACTCGTGGGGGGCCAACTATGGCTACACCTTC. It specifies CASNSWGANYGYTF.